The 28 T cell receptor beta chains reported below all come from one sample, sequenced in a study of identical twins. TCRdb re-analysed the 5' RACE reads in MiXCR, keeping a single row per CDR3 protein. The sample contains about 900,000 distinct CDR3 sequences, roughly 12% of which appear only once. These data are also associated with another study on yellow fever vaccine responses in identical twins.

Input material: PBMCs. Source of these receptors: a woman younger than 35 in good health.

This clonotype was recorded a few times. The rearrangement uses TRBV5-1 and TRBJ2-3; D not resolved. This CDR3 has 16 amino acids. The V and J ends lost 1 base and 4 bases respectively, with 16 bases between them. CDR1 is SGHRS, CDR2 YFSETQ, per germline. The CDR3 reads CASSLRSSSMPDTQYF. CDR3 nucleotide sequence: TGCGCCAGCAGCTTGCGGTCTTCTAGTATGCCAGATACGCAGTATTTT. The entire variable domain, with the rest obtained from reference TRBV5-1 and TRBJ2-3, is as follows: KAGVTQTPRYLIKTRGQQVTLSCSPISGHRSVSWYQQTPGQGLQFLFEYFSETQRNKGNFPGRFSGRQFSNSRSEMNVSTLELGDSALYLCASSLRSSSMPDTQYFGPGTRLTVL.

The CDR3 protein is CASSSDWGLAGYNEQFF. In DNA form, the CDR3 reads TGTGCCAGCAGCTCCGACTGGGGACTAGCGGGGTACAATGAGCAGTTCTTC. This chain uses TRBV11-2 with TRBJ2-1, with 13 bases aligning to TRBD2. Germline assignment: CDR1 SGHAT and CDR2 FQNNGV. The CDR3 sequence is 17 residues long. V lost 4 bases and J lost 4; bases outside the gene matches: 7.

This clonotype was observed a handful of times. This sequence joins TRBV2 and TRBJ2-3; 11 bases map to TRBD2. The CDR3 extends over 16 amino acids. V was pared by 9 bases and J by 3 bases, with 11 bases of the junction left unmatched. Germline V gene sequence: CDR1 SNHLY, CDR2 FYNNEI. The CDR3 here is CASIAASGRRTDTQYF. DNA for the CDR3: TGTGCCAGTATCGCGGCTAGCGGGAGGAGAACAGATACGCAGTATTTT.

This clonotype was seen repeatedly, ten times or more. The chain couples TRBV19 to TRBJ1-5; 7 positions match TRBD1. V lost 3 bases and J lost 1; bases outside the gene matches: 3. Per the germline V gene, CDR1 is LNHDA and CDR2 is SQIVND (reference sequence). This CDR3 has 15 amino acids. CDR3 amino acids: CASSITGESNQPQHF. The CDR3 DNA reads TGTGCCAGTAGTATTACAGGGGAAAGCAATCAGCCCCAGCATTTT.

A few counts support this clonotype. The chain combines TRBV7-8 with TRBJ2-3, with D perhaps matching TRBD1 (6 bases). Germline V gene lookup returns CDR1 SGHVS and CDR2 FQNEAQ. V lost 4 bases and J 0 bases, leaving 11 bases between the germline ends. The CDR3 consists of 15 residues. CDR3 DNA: TGTGCCAGCAGCTCACAGGGCCCTAGCACAGATACGCAGTATTTT. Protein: CASSSQGPSTDTQYF.

The CDR3 spells CAISDIDRDGPTDTQYF. The CDR3 coding sequence is TGTGCCATCAGTGATATTGACCGGGACGGCCCCACAGATACGCAGTATTTT. J is TRBJ2-3 and V is TRBV10-3; D may be TRBD1 or TRBD2 (5 bases each). This CDR3 spans 17 amino acids. Germline V CDR1 and CDR2: ENHRY, SYGVKD. The V and J ends lost 3 bases and 2 bases respectively, with 18 bases between them.

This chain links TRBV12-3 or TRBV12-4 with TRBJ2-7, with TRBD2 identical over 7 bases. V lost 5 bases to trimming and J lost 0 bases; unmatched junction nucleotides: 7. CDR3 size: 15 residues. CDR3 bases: TGTGCCAGCAGTCATACCCGGGACTACTCCTACGAGCAGTACTTC. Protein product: CASSHTRDYSYEQYF.

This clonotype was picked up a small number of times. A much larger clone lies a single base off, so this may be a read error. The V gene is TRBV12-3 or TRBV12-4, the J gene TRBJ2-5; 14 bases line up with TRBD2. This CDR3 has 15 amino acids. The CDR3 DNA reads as TGTGCCAGCAGTTCAGGGACTAGCGGGGGTGAGATCCAGTACTTC. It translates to CASSSGTSGGEIQYF.

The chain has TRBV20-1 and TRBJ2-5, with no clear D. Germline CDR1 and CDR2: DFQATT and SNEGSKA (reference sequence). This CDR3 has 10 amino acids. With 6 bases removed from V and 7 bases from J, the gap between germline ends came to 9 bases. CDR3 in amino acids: CSARLVTQYF. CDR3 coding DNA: TGCAGTGCCCGCCTGGTGACCCAGTACTTC.

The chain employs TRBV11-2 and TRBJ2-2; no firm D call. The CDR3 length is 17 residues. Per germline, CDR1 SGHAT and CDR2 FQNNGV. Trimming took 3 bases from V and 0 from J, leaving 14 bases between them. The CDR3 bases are TGTGCCAGCAGCTTCCACTTCAGAACCCCGAACACCGGGGAGCTGTTTTTT. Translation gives CASSFHFRTPNTGELFF. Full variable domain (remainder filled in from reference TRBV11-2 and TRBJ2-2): EAGVAQSPRYKIIEKRQSVAFWCNPISGHATLYWYQQILGQGPKLLIQFQNNGVVDDSQLPKDRFSAERLKGVDSTLKIQPAKLEDSAVYLCASSFHFRTPNTGELFFGEGSRLTVL.

CDR3 sequence: CASSLDRMYTEAFF. The DNA of the CDR3 is TGTGCCAGCAGCTTAGATCGTATGTACACTGAAGCTTTCTTT. The rearrangement joins TRBV11-2 to TRBJ1-1; no clear D. Germline V gene lookup returns CDR1 SGHAT and CDR2 FQNNGV. This CDR3 comprises 14 residues. V was cut by 0 bases and J by 3 bases, with 8 bases left in between.

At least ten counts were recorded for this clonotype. CDR3 in amino acids: CATKGDLQETQYF. CDR3 sequence (DNA): TGTGCCACCAAGGGGGACCTCCAAGAGACCCAGTACTTC. This sequence joins TRBV2 and TRBJ2-5, with D possibly matching TRBD1 (6 bases). Germline V gives CDR1 SNHLY, CDR2 FYNNEI. V shed 10 bases and J shed 1 base, with 13 bases lying between them. This CDR3 is built from 13 residues.

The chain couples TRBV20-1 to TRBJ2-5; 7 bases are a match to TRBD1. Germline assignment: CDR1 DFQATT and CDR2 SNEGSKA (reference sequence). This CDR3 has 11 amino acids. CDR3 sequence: CQLDRDETQYF. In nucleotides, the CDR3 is TGCCAGCTTGACAGGGACGAGACCCAGTACTTC.

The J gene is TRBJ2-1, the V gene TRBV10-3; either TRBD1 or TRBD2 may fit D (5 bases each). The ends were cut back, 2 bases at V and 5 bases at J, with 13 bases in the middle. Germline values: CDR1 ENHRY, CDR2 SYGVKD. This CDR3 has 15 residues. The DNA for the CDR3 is TGTGCCATCAGTGAGGTGGGGGTGGGGCACAATGAGCAGTTCTTC. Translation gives CAISEVGVGHNEQFF.

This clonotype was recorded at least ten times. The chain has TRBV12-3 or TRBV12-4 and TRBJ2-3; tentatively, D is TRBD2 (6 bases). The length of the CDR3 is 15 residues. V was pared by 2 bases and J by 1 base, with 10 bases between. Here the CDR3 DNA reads TGTGCCAGCAGTTTAAGACTAGACGGCACAGATACGCAGTATTTT. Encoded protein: CASSLRLDGTDTQYF.

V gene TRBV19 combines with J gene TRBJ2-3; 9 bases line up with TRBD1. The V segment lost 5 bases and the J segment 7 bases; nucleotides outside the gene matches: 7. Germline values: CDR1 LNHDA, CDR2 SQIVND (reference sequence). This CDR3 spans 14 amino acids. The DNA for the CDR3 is TGTGCCAGTAGTCCGCCCGGGACAGGGTATACGCAGTATTTT. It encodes CASSPPGTGYTQYF.

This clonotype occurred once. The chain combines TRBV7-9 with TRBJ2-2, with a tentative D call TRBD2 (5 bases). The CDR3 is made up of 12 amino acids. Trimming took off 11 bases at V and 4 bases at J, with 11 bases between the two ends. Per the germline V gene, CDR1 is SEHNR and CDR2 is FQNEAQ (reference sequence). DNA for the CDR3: TGTGCCGGCGCGGCGGGCACCGGGGAGCTGTTTTTT. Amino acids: CAGAAGTGELFF.

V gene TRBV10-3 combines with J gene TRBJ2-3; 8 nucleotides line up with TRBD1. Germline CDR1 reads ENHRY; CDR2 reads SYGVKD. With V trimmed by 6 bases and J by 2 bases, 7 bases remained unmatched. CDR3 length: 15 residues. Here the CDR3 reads CAISPGGGNTDTQYF. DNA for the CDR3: TGTGCCATCAGCCCAGGGGGCGGAAACACAGATACGCAGTATTTT.

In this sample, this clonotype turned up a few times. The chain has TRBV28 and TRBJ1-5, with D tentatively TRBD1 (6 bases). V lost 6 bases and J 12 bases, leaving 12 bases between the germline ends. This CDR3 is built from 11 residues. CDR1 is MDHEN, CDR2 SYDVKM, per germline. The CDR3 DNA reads TGTGCCAGCAGGGGGGCAGGGTGCCAGCATTTT. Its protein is CASRGAGCQHF.

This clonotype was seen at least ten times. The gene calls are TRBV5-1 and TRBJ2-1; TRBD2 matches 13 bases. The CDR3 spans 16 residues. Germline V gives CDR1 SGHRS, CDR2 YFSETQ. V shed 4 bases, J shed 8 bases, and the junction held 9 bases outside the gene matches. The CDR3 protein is CASSRSGTSGTDEQFF. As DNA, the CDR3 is TGCGCCAGCAGCCGTAGCGGGACTAGCGGGACAGATGAGCAGTTCTTC.

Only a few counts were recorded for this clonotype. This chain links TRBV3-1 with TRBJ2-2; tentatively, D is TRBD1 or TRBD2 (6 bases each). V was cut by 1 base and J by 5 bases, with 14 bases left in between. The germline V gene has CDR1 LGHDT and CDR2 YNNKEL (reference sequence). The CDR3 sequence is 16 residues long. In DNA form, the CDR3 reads TGTGCCAGCAGCCAAGGGTGGGGGGCGCAAACCGGGGAGCTGTTTTTT. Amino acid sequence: CASSQGWGAQTGELFF.

The CDR3 DNA follows: TGTGCCAGCAGTCATAGCGGGAATGAGCAGTTCTTC. This translates into CASSHSGNEQFF. The chain employs TRBV6-2 or TRBV6-3 and TRBJ2-1; the match to TRBD2 covers 7 bases. The germline V gene has CDR1 MNHEY and CDR2 SVGEGT. With V trimmed by 5 bases and J by 7 bases, 2 bases remained unmatched. The CDR3 is 12 residues long.

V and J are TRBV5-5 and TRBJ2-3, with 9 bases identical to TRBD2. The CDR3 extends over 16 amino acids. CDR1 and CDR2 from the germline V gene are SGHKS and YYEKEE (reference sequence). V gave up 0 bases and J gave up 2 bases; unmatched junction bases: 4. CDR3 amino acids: CASSLGASGVTDTQYF. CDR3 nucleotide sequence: TGTGCCAGCAGCTTGGGAGCTAGCGGGGTCACAGATACGCAGTATTTT.

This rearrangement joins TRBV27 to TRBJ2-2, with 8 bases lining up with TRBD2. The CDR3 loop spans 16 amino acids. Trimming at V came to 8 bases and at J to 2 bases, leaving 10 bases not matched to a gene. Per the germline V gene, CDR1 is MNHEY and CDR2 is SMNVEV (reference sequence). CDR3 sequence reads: CASSGGRGVNTGELFF. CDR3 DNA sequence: TGTGCCAGCTCCGGGGGGCGGGGGGTTAACACCGGGGAGCTGTTTTTT.

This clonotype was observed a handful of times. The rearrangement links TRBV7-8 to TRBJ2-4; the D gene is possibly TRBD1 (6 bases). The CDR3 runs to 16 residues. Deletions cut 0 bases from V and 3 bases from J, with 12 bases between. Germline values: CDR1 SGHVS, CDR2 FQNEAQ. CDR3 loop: CASSLATGWLKNIQYF. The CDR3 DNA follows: TGTGCCAGCAGCTTAGCTACAGGGTGGCTCAAAAACATTCAGTACTTC.

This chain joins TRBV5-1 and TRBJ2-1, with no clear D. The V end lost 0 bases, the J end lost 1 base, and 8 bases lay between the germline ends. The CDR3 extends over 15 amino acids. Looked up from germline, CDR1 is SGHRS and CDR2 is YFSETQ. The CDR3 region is CASSLDILSYNEQFF. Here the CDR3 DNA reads TGCGCCAGCAGCTTGGACATATTATCCTACAATGAGCAGTTCTTC.

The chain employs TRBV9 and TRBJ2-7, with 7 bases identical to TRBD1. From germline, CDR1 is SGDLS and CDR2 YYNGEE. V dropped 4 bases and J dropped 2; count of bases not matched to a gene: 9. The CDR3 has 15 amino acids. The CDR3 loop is CASSPDRVGPYEQYF. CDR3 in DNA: TGTGCCAGCAGCCCCGACAGGGTTGGGCCCTACGAGCAGTACTTC.

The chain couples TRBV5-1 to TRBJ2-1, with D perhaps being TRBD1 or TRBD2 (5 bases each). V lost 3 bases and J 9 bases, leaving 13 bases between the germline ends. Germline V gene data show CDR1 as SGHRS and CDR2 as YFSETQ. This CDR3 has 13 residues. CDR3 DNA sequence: TGCGCCAGCAGCTCCCGGGGCCTCACTGAGCAGTTCTTC. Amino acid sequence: CASSSRGLTEQFF.